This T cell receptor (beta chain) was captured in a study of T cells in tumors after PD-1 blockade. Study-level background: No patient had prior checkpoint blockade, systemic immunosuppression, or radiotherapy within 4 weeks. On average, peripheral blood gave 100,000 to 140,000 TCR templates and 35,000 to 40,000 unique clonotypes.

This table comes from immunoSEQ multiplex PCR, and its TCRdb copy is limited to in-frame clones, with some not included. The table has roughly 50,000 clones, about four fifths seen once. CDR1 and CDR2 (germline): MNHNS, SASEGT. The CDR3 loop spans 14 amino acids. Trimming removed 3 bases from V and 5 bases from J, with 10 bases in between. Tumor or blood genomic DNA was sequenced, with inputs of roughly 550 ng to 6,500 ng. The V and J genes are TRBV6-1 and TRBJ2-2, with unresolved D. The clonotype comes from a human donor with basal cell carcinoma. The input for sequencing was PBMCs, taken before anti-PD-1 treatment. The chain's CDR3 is CASSDIHDTGELFF. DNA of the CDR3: TGTGCCAGCAGTGACATCCACGATACCGGGGAGCTGTTTTTT.